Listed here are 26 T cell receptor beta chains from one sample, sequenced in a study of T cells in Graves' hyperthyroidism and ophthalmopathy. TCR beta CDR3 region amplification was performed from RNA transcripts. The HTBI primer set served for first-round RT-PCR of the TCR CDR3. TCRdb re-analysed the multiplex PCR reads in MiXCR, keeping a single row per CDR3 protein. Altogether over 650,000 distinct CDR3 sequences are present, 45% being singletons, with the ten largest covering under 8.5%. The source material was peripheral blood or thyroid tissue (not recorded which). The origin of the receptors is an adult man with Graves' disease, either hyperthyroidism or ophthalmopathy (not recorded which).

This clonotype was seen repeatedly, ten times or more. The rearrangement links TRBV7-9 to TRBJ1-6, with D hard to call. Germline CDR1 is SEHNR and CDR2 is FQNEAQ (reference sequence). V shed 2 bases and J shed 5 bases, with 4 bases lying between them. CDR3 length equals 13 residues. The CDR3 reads CASSLSNNSPLHF. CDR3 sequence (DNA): TGTGCCAGCAGCTTAAGTAATAATTCACCCCTCCACTTT.

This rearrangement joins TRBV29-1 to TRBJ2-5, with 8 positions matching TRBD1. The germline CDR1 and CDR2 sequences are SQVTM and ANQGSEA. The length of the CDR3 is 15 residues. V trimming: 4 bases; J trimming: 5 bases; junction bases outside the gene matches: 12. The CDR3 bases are TGCAGCGTTGCAATTGGACAGGGTGCGGGGGAGACCCAGTACTTC. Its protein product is CSVAIGQGAGETQYF.

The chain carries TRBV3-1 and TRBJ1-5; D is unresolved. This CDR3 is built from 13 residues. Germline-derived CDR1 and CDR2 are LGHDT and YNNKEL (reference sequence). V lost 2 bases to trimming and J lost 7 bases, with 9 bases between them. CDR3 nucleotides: TGTGCCAGCAGCCAACGGGATATCCAGCCCCAGCATTTT. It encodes CASSQRDIQPQHF.

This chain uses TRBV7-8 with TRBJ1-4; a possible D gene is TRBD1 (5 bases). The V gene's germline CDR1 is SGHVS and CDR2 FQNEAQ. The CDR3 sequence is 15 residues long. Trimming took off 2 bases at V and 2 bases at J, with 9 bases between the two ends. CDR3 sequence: CASSLLRGTNEKLFF. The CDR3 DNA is TGTGCCAGCAGCTTACTAAGGGGTACTAATGAAAAACTGTTTTTT.

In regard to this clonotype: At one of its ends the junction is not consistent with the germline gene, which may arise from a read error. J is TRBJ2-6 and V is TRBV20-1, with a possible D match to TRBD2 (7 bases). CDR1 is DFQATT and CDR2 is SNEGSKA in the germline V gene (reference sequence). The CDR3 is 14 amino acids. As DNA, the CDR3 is TGCAGTGCTAGAGATCTGGGGGGGCAGCACACTGAAGCTTTC. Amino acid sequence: CSARDLGGQHTEAF.

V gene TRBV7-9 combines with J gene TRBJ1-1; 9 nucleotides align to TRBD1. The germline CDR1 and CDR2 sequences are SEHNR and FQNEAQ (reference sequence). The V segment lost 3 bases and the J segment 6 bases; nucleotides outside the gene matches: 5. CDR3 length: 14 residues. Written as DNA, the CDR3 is TGTGCCAGCAGCTTCCGGGACAGGGTACCTGAAGCTTTCTTT. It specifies CASSFRDRVPEAFF.

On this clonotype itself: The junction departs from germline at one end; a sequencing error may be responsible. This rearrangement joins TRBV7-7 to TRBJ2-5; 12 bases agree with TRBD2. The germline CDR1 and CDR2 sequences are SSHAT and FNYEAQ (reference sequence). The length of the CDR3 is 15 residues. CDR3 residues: CASSSLAGGGETQYF. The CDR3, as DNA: TGTGCTAGCAGCTCCCTAGCGGGAGGGGGAGAGACCCAGTACTTC.

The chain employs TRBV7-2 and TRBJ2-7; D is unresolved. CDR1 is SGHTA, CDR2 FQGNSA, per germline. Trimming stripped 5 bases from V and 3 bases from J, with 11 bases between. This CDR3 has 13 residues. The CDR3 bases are TGTGCCAGCAGCCGACGGGTAGGCTACGAGCAGTACTTC. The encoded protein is CASSRRVGYEQYF. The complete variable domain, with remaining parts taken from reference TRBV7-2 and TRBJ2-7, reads GAGVSQSPSNKVTEKGKDVELRCDPISGHTALYWYRQSLGQGLEFLIYFQGNSAPDKSGLPSDRFSAERTGGSVSTLTIQRTQQEDSAVYLCASSRRVGYEQYFGPGTRLTVT.

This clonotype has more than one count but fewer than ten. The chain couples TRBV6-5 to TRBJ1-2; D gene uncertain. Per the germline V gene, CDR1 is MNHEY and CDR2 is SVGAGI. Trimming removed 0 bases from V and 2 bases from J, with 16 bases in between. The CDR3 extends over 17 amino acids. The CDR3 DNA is TGTGCCAGCAGTTACTCGATGAGTCTCGCCTTAAACTATGGCTACACCTTC. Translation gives CASSYSMSLALNYGYTF.

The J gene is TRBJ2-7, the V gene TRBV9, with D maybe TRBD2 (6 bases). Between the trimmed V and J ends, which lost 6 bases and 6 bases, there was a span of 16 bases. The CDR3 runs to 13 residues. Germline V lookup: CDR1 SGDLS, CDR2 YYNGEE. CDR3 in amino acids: CASNPGDLGEQYF. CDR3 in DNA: TGTGCCAGCAACCCGGGGGACCTCGGCGAGCAGTACTTC. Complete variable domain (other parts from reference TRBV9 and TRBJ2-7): DSGVTQTPKHLITATGQRVTLRCSPRSGDLSVYWYQQSLDQGLQFLIQYYNGEERAKGNILERFSAQQFPDLHSELNLSSLELGDSALYFCASNPGDLGEQYFGPGTRLTVT.

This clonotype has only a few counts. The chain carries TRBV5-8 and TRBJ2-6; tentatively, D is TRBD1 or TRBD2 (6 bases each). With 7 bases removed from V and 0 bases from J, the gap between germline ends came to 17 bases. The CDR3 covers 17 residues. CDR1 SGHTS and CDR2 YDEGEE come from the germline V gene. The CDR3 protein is CASRRGTPASGANVLTF. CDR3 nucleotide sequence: TGTGCCAGCCGTCGGGGGACACCTGCCTCTGGGGCCAACGTCCTGACTTTC. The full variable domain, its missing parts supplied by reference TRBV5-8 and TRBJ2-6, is EAGVTQSPTHLIKTRGQQATLRCSPISGHTSVYWYQQALGLGLQFLLWYDEGEERNRGNFPPRFSGRQFPNYSSELNVNALELEDSALYLCASRRGTPASGANVLTFGAGSRLTVL.

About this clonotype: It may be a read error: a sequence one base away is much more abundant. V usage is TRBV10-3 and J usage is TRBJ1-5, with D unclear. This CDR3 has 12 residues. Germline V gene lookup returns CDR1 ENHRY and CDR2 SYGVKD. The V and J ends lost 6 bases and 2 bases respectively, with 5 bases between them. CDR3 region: CAIRDGNQPQHF. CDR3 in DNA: TGTGCCATCAGAGACGGCAATCAGCCCCAGCATTTT.

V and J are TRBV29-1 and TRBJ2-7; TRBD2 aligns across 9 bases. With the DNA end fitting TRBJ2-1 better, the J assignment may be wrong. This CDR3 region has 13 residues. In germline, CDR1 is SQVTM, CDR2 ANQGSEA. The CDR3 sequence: CSGGRAGGHEQFF. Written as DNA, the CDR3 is TGCAGCGGTGGGAGAGCGGGAGGCCATGAGCAGTTCTTC.

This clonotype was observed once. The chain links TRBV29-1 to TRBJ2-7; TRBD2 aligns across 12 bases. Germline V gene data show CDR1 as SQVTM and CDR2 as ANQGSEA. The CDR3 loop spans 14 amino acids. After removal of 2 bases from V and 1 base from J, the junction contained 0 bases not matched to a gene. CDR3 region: CSVETSGRSYEQYF. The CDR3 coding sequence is TGCAGCGTTGAAACTAGCGGGAGGTCCTACGAGCAGTACTTC.

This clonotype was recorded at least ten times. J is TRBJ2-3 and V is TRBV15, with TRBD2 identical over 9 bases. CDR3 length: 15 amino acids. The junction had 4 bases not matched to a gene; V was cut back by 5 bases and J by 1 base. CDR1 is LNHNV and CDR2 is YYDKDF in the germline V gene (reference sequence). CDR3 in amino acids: CATSPRLAGTDTQYF. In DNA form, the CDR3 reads TGTGCCACCAGCCCACGACTAGCGGGCACAGATACGCAGTATTTT. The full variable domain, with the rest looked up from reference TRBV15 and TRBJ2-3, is DAMVIQNPRYQVTQFGKPVTLSCSQTLNHNVMYWYQQKSSQAPKLLFHYYDKDFNNEADTPDNFQSRRPNTSFCFLDIRSPGLGDTAMYLCATSPRLAGTDTQYFGPGTRLTVL.

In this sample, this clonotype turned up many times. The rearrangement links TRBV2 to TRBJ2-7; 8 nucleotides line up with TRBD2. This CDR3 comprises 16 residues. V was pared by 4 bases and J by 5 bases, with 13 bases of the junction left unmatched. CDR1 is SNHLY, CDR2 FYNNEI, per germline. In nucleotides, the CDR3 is TGTGCCAGCAGTGGGTCCCGAGCGGGAGCAGGCGACGAGCAGTACTTC. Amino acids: CASSGSRAGAGDEQYF.

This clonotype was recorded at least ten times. Here the CDR3 reads CASSHEIASDEQYF. The CDR3, as DNA: TGTGCCAGCAGCCACGAGATAGCCTCAGACGAGCAGTACTTC. V usage is TRBV7-9 and J usage is TRBJ2-7; unclear D gene. This CDR3 is 14 amino acids long. Between the trimmed V and J ends, which lost 5 bases and 5 bases, there was a span of 16 bases. CDR1 is SEHNR, CDR2 FQNEAQ, per germline (reference sequence).

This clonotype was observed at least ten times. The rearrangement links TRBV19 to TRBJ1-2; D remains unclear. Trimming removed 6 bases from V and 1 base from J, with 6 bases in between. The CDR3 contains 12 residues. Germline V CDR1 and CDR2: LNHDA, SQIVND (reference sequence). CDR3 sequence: CASRDGNYGYTF. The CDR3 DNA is TGTGCCAGTAGGGACGGTAACTATGGCTACACCTTC.

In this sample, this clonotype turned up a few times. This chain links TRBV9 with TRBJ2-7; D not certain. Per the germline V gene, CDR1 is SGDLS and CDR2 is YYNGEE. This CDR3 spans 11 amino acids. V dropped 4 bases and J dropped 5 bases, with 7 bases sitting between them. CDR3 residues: CASSQYDEQYF. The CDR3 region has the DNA TGTGCCAGCAGCCAATATGACGAGCAGTACTTC.

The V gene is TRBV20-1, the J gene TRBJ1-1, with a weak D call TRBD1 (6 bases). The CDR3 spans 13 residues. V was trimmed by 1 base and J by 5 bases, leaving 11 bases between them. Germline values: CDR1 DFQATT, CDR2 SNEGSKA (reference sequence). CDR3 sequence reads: CSARATGWTEAFF. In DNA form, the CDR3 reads TGCAGTGCTAGAGCTACAGGGTGGACTGAAGCTTTCTTT.

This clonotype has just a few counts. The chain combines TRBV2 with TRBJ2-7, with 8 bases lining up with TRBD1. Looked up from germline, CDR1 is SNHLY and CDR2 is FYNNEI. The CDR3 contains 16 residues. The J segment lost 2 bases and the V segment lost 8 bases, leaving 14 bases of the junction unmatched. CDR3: CASVRTGRISTYEQYF. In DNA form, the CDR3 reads TGTGCCAGCGTAAGGACAGGGCGCATCTCAACCTACGAGCAGTACTTC. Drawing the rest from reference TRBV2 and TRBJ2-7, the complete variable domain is EPEVTQTPSHQVTQMGQEVILRCVPISNHLYFYWYRQILGQKVEFLVSFYNNEISEKSEIFDDQFSVERPDGSNFTLKIRSTKLEDSAMYFCASVRTGRISTYEQYFGPGTRLTVT.

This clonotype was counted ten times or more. The CDR3 protein is CASSPEATEAFF. The DNA for the CDR3 is TGTGCCAGCTCGCCCGAGGCCACTGAAGCTTTCTTT. The chain carries TRBV12-3 or TRBV12-4 and TRBJ1-1; D unresolved. V was trimmed by 8 bases and J by 4 bases, leaving 11 bases between them. This CDR3 has 12 amino acids.

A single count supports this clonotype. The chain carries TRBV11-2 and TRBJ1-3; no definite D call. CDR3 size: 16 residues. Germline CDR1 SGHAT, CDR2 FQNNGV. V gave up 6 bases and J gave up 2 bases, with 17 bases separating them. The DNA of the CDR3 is TGTGCCAGCAGGTTCACGAGCTTCTCCCCTGGAAACACCATATATTTT. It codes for CASRFTSFSPGNTIYF.

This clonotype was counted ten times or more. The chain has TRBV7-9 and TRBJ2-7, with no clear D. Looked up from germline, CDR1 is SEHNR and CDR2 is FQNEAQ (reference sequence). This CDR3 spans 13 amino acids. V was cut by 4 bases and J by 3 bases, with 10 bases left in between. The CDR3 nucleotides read TGTGCCAGCAGCTCCCTCGATCGCTACGAGCAGTACTTC. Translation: CASSSLDRYEQYF. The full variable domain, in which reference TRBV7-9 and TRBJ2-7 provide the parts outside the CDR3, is DTGVSQNPRHKITKRGQNVTFRCDPISEHNRLYWYRQTLGQGPEFLTYFQNEAQLEKSRLLSDRFSAERPKGSFSTLEIQRTEQGDSAMYLCASSSLDRYEQYFGPGTRLTVT.

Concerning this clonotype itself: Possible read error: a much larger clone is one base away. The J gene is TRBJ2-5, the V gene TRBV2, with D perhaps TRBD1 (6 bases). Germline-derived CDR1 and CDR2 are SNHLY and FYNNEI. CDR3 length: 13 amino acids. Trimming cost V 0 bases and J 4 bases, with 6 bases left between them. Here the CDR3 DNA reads TGTGCCAGCAGTGAAGCCAGGGGAGAGACCCAGTACTTC. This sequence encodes CASSEARGETQYF.

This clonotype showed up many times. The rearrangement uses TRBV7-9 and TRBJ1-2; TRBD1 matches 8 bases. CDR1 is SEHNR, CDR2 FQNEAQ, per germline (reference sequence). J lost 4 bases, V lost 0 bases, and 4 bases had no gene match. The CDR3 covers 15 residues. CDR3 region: CASSLAGQAPYGYTF. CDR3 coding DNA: TGTGCCAGCAGCTTAGCGGGACAGGCCCCCTATGGCTACACCTTC.